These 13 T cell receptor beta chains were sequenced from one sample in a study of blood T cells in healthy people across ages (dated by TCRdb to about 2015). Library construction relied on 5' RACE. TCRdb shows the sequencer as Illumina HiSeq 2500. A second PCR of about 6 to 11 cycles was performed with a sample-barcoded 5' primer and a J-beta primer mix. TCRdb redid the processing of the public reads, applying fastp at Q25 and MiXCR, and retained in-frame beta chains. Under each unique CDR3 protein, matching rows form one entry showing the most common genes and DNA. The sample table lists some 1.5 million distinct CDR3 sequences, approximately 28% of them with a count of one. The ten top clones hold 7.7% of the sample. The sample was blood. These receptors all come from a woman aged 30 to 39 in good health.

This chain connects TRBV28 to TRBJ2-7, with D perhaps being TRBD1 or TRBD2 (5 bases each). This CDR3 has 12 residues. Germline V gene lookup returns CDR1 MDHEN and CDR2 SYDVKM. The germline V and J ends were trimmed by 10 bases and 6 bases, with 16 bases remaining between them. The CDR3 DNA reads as TGTGCCAACACCCGAGGGGCAGCCGAGCAGTACTTC. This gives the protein CANTRGAAEQYF. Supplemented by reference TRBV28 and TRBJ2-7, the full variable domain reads DVKVTQSSRYLVKRTGEKVFLECVQDMDHENMFWYRQDPGLGLRLIYFSYDVKMKEKGDIPEGYSVSREKKERFSLILESASTNQTSMYLCANTRGAAEQYFGPGTRLTVT.

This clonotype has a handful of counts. CDR3 protein: CSVQGARGEKLFF. The CDR3, as DNA: TGCAGCGTCCAGGGGGCTAGAGGTGAAAAACTGTTTTTT. The chain links TRBV29-1 to TRBJ1-4; TRBD1 matches 8 bases. CDR3 length: 13 amino acids. The V and J ends lost 6 bases and 7 bases, in that order; junction bases with no gene match: 7. Germline V CDR1 and CDR2: SQVTM, ANQGSEA.

The DNA for the CDR3 is TGCAGTGCCAGCCGGGGGGAAGGCTACACCTTC. Protein: CSASRGEGYTF. This chain links TRBV20-1 with TRBJ1-2; TRBD1 is a possible D gene (5 bases). The CDR3 is 11 amino acids. Deletions cut 6 bases from V and 8 bases from J, with 13 bases between. The V gene's germline CDR1 is DFQATT and CDR2 SNEGSKA (reference sequence).

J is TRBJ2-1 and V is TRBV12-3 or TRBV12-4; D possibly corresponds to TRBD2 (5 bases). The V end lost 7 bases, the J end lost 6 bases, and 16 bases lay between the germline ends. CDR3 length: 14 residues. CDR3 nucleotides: TGTGCCAGCATCCGCACGAGGGCAGGCAATGAGCAGTTCTTC. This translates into CASIRTRAGNEQFF.

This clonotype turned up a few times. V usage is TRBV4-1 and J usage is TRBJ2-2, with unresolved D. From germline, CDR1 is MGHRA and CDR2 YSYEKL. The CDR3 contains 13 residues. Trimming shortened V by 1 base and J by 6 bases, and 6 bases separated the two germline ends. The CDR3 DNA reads TGCGCCAGCAGCCAAGTCTATCCCGGGGAGCTGTTTTTT. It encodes CASSQVYPGELFF.

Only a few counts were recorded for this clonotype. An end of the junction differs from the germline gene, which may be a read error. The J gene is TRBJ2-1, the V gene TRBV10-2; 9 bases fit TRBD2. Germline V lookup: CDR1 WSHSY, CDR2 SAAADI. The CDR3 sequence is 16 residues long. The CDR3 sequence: CANSGGAGGSYNEQFF. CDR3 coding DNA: TGCGCCAACAGTGGGGGTGCGGGAGGGTCATACAATGAGCAGTTCTTC.

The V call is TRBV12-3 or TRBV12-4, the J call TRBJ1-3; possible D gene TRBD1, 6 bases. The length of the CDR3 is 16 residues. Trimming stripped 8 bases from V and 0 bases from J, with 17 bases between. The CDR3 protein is CASRSPGGLSGNTIYF. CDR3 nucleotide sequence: TGTGCCAGCCGCTCCCCCGGGGGCCTCTCTGGAAACACCATATATTTT.

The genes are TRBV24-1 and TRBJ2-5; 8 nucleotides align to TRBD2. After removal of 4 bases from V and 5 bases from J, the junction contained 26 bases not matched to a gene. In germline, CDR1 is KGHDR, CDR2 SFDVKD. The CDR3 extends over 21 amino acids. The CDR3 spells CATSDRVGEREWCGYGETQYF. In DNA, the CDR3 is TGTGCCACCAGTGACCGCGTGGGGGAGCGGGAGTGGTGCGGATACGGGGAGACCCAGTACTTC.

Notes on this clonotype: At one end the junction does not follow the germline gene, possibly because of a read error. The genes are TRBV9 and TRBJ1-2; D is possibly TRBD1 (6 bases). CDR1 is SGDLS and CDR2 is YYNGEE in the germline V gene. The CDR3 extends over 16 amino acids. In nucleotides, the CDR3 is TGTGCCGGCAGCGTTCTAGCCCAGGGGCCTTTCTATGGCTACACCTTC. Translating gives CAGSVLAQGPFYGYTF.

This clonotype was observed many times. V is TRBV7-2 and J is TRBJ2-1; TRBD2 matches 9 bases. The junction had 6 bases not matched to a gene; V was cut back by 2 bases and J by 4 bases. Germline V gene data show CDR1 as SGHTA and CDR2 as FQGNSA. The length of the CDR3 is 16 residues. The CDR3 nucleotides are TGTGCCAGCAGCTTATTGGGCGGGAGGGCTTACAATGAGCAGTTCTTC. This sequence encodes CASSLLGGRAYNEQFF.

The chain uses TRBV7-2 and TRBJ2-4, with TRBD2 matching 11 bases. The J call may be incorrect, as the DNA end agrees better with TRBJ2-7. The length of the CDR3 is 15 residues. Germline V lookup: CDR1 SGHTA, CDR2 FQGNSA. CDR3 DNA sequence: TGTGCCAGCAGCAGGGGACTAGCGGCCTCCTACGAGCAGTACTTC. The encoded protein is CASSRGLAASYEQYF.

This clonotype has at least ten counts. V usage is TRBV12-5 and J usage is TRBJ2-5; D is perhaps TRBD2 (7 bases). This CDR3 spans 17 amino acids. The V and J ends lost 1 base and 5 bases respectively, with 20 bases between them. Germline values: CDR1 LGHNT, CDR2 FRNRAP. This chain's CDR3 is CASGLAYFRGAEETQYF. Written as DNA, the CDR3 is TGTGCTAGTGGTTTGGCCTATTTTCGGGGGGCAGAGGAGACCCAGTACTTC.

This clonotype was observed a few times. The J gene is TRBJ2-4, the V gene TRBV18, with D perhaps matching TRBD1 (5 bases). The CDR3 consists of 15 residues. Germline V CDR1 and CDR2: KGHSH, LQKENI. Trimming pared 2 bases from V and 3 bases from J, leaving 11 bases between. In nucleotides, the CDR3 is TGTGCCAGCTCACCAGGGGCAGGGAACAAAAACATTCAGTACTTC. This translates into CASSPGAGNKNIQYF.